This note documents a single T cell receptor beta chain sequence. Using RNA transcripts as the source, TCR beta CDR3 regions were amplified. The HTBI primer set drove a first-round RT-PCR of the TCR CDR3. TCRdb processed the multiplex PCR reads anew with MiXCR; each CDR3 protein has one entry. This sample has around 760,000 distinct CDR3 sequences, with roughly a third found just once. This sample is drawn from a study of T cells in Graves' hyperthyroidism and ophthalmopathy. Graves' hyperthyroidism was deemed stable given no ophthalmopathy progression within 18 months. With a duration under 2 months, the hyperthyroidism was newly diagnosed in patients aged 18 to 65. Every diagnosis used clinical symptoms, serum thyroxine and TRAb, thyroid ultrasound and orbital computed tomography. An approximately 10 ml volume of fresh peripheral blood provided the PBMCs. Material: blood. The clonotype originates from a middle-aged woman with Graves' hyperthyroidism.

The DNA for the CDR3 is TGTGCCAGCTCGTCGGGGGCTTTTAGTGGCTACACCTTC. The encoded protein is CASSSGAFSGYTF. The chain has TRBV25-1 and TRBJ1-2; tentatively, D is TRBD1 (6 bases). This CDR3 has 13 residues. Trimming took 8 bases from V and 7 from J, leaving 17 bases between them. The germline V gene has CDR1 MGHDK and CDR2 SYGVNS.